The present T cell receptor (beta chain) was sequenced within a study of CD8+CD57+ T cells in acquired aplastic anemia. Across the whole study: Recorded DNA amounts for sorted CD4+ and CD8+ cells had an average of approximately 3 ug. Regarding the study as a whole: Roughly 28 was the count of CD8+ CDR3 sequences that patients shared with controls.

Genomic DNA provided the template from which TCR beta VDJ and CDR3 profiles were obtained. TCRdb redid the calling of the reads with MiXCR, one entry per CDR3 protein. The table includes 160,000 or so distinct CDR3 sequences, around half detected once. For sequencing, patients were chosen who had shown expansion of CD8+CD57+ cells by flow cytometry. Every patient presented with severe acquired aplastic anemia. Patients had not yet gotten any therapy when their blood was taken for sampling. The CDR3 is 15 residues long. J was trimmed by 2 bases and V by 5 bases; bases with no gene match: 5. This clonotype showed up many times. Its antigen is still unknown.

The receptor's source is a human donor with aplastic anemia. The chain combines TRBV12-3 or TRBV12-4 with TRBJ2-5; 10 nucleotides match TRBD2. The specimen sequenced was sorted CD4+, CD8+, or CD8+CD57+ T cells (not recorded which) from PBMCs. The CDR3 coding sequence is TGTGCCAGCAGTCCGGGACTAGCGAGACAAGAGACCCAGTACTTC. This gives the protein CASSPGLARQETQYF.